The clone carrying this T cell receptor (beta chain) was counted ten times or more. No antigen is known for it. The source of the sample is a study of T cell repertoires in cytomegalovirus infection. About the study: Public TCR beta signatures indicated both CMV infection and matching HLA type. Study results and limitations: The study found HLA-C-restricted CMV-specific TCR beta clonotypes dominating the ex vivo response. Frequencies of public TCR beta families were cumulated, and this identified carriers of CMV plus the relevant HLA.

TCRdb re-called the reads through MiXCR, storing one row per CDR3 protein. Found here are some 180,000 distinct CDR3 sequences, 15% to 20% of them singletons; the top ten hold approximately 3%. The CDR3 is 16 residues long. CDR1 SGHTA and CDR2 FQGNSA come from the germline V gene. J was trimmed by 8 bases and V by 2 bases; bases with no gene match: 7. This receptor was identified in a human donor in good health (CMV status not recorded). Some clones in this sample may be carry-over from other donors' samples. The sequenced material came from PBMCs. The chain employs TRBV7-2 and TRBJ2-1; 12 nucleotides align to TRBD1. CDR3 residues: CASSLTGTGGTYEQFF. The CDR3 bases are TGTGCCAGCAGCTTAACCGGGACAGGGGGCACGTATGAGCAGTTCTTC.